One sample yielded the 7 T cell receptor beta chains listed below, sequenced in a study of blood T cell repertoires in COVID-19. TCRdb's table, derived via immunoSEQ multiplex PCR, lists solely in-frame clones and lacks some. There are hundreds of thousands of clones in the sample; 70% to 90% occur only once, and about 9.5% lies in the top ten. Sequenced sample: PBMCs or T cells enriched from blood (not recorded which). All receptors derive from a woman aged 40 to 55 who had recovered from COVID-19.

This clone is a singleton in its sample. V gene TRBV4-2 combines with J gene TRBJ2-3, with 11 bases that match TRBD2. CDR3 length: 16 amino acids. The germline CDR1 and CDR2 sequences are LGHNA and YNFKEQ. V shed 5 bases, J shed 1 base, and the junction held 5 bases outside the gene matches. CDR3 nucleotides: TGTGCCAGCAGCACGGGACTAGCGGAAGGCACAGATACGCAGTATTTT. Translation: CASSTGLAEGTDTQYF.

This clone was seen a single time. V is TRBV19 and J is TRBJ2-2; 9 bases line up with TRBD1. This CDR3 comprises 15 residues. V gave up 5 bases and J gave up 5 bases; unmatched junction bases: 6. Germline lookup yields CDR1 LNHDA and CDR2 SQIVND (reference sequence). DNA for the CDR3: TGTGCCAGTAGTGTAGGGACAGGGAGGACCGGGGAGCTGTTTTTT. Encoded protein: CASSVGTGRTGELFF.

This chain uses TRBV29-1 with TRBJ2-5; tentatively, D is TRBD2 (6 bases). This CDR3 has 11 amino acids. Germline V CDR1 and CDR2: SQVTM, ANQGSEA. Trimming removed 7 bases from V and 4 bases from J, with 10 bases in between. The CDR3 sequence: CSAGGTETQYF. The CDR3 DNA follows: TGCAGCGCCGGAGGGACAGAGACCCAGTACTTC. Filled out from reference TRBV29-1 and TRBJ2-5, the complete variable domain reads SAVISQKPSRDICQRGTSLTIQCQVDSQVTMMFWYRQQPGQSLTLIATANQGSEATYESGFVIDKFPISRPNLTFSTLTVSNMSPEDSSIYLCSAGGTETQYFGPGTRLLVL.

This clone was seen just once. The V and J genes are TRBV3-1 (or the pseudogene TRBV3-2) and TRBJ2-1, with D maybe TRBD2 (6 bases). The CDR3 loop spans 13 amino acids. Germline CDR1 and CDR2: LGHDT and YNNKEL (reference sequence). Trimming pared 4 bases from V and 5 bases from J, leaving 9 bases between. The CDR3 nucleotides are TGTGCCAGCAGCCGGACTACTAACAATGAGCAGTTCTTC. It translates to CASSRTTNNEQFF.

The chain carries TRBV5-1 and TRBJ2-7; 7 bases match TRBD1. CDR1 is SGHRS, CDR2 YFSETQ, per germline. The CDR3 is made up of 17 amino acids. V shed 0 bases and J 3 bases; nucleotides not matched to a gene: 12. CDR3 sequence reads: CASSLAPGQLWGYEQYF. CDR3 nucleotides: TGCGCCAGCAGCTTGGCACCGGGACAGCTATGGGGCTACGAGCAGTACTTC. Full variable domain (outside the CDR3, taken from reference TRBV5-1 and TRBJ2-7): KAGVTQTPRYLIKTRGQQVTLSCSPISGHRSVSWYQQTPGQGLQFLFEYFSETQRNKGNFPGRFSGRQFSNSRSEMNVSTLELGDSALYLCASSLAPGQLWGYEQYFGPGTRLTVT.

The chain employs TRBV28 and TRBJ2-7; tentatively, D is TRBD2 (6 bases). The CDR3 runs 15 residues. Germline-derived CDR1 and CDR2 are MDHEN and SYDVKM. V was pared by 2 bases and J by 0 bases, with 11 bases between. CDR3 nucleotide sequence: TGTGCCAGCAGTTTACTTCCGGGGGACTCCTACGAGCAGTACTTC. Protein: CASSLLPGDSYEQYF.

The V gene is TRBV28, the J gene TRBJ1-1; TRBD1 aligns across 7 bases. The V and J ends lost 7 bases and 8 bases, in that order; junction bases with no gene match: 4. The germline gives CDR1 MDHEN, CDR2 SYDVKM. The CDR3 extends over 11 amino acids. The DNA for the CDR3 is TGTGCCAGCACCGGGGACAGCGAAGCTTTCTTT. Translated: CASTGDSEAFF. Drawing the rest from reference TRBV28 and TRBJ1-1, the complete variable domain is DVKVTQSSRYLVKRTGEKVFLECVQDMDHENMFWYRQDPGLGLRLIYFSYDVKMKEKGDIPEGYSVSREKKERFSLILESASTNQTSMYLCASTGDSEAFFGQGTRLTVV.